This is a list of T cell receptor beta chains from one sample in a study of shared clonotypes between healthy human individuals. Produced via immunoSEQ multiplex PCR; TCRdb's table is partial and in-frame only. Here the sample spans fewer than 600,000 clones, roughly three quarters being singletons. The sequencing input was PBMCs. The receptors stem from a woman between 35 and 50 years old in good health. Some clones in this sample may be carry-over from other donors' samples. Each CDR3 is given with its conserved first and last residue. A D gene is named only where the DNA matches it firmly. Some rows have no size entry. The others give once, few or many, or a class for an expanded clone.

d_call: .; clone_size: .; j_call: TRBJ2-2; v_call: TRBV6-1; cdr3_aa: CASSEWGATGELFF; cdr3_nt: TGTGCCAGCAGTGAATGGGGGGCCACCGGGGAGCTGTTTTTT
d_call: TRBD1; clone_size: .; j_call: TRBJ2-7; v_call: TRBV5-1; cdr3_aa: CASSQGQTFFDEQYF; cdr3_nt: TGCGCCAGCAGCCAGGGACAGACCTTCTTCGACGAGCAGTACTTC
d_call: .; clone_size: .; j_call: TRBJ2-1; v_call: TRBV4-3; cdr3_aa: CASSLTSGAYNGQFF; cdr3_nt: TGCGCCAGCAGCCTTACTTCGGGCGCGTATAATGGGCAGTTCTTC
d_call: .; clone_size: .; j_call: TRBJ2-1; v_call: TRBV7-9; cdr3_aa: CASSASSPSYNEQFF; cdr3_nt: TGTGCCAGCAGCGCCTCTTCCCCTTCCTACAATGAGCAGTTCTTC
d_call: .; clone_size: once; j_call: TRBJ1-5; v_call: TRBV5-1; cdr3_aa: CASSDQDSSNQPQHF; cdr3_nt: TGCGCCAGCAGCGACCAGGACAGTAGCAATCAGCCCCAGCATTTT
d_call: .; clone_size: .; j_call: TRBJ2-2; v_call: TRBV4-1; cdr3_aa: CASSHMRTVVSGELFF; cdr3_nt: TGCGCCAGCAGCCATATGCGGACAGTAGTTTCCGGGGAGCTGTTTTTT
d_call: TRBD2; clone_size: .; j_call: TRBJ2-7; v_call: TRBV18; cdr3_aa: CASSLAGGRSSYEQYF; cdr3_nt: TGTGCCAGCTCACTAGCGGGAGGCAGGAGCTCCTACGAGCAGTACTTC
d_call: .; clone_size: many; j_call: TRBJ2-5; v_call: TRBV9; cdr3_aa: CASSPRGEFGETQYF; cdr3_nt: TGTGCCAGCAGCCCTCGAGGAGAGTTCGGGGAGACCCAGTACTTC
d_call: .; clone_size: .; j_call: TRBJ2-4; v_call: TRBV28; cdr3_aa: CASSSPRRSGNIQYF; cdr3_nt: TGTGCCAGCAGTTCCCCCAGACGGAGCGGGAACATTCAGTACTTC
d_call: .; clone_size: .; j_call: TRBJ1-4; v_call: TRBV4-1; cdr3_aa: CASSQALPGPSEKLFF; cdr3_nt: TGCGCCAGCAGCCAAGCCCTGCCCGGTCCGAGTGAAAAACTGTTTTTT
d_call: TRBD1; clone_size: .; j_call: TRBJ1-5; v_call: TRBV19; cdr3_aa: CASSTLDRGADRPQHF; cdr3_nt: TGTGCCAGTAGTACCCTCGACAGGGGAGCGGACCGGCCCCAGCATTTT
d_call: TRBD1; clone_size: .; j_call: TRBJ2-1; v_call: TRBV7-7; cdr3_aa: CASSPGTGLNEQFF; cdr3_nt: TGTGCCAGCAGCCCCGGGACAGGGTTAAATGAGCAGTTCTTC
d_call: .; clone_size: few; j_call: TRBJ1-1; v_call: TRBV7-3; cdr3_aa: CASSLRGPGRGSNTEAFF; cdr3_nt: TGTGCCAGCAGCTTAAGGGGGCCAGGGAGAGGTTCGAACACTGAAGCTTTCTTT
d_call: .; clone_size: .; j_call: TRBJ2-2; v_call: TRBV5-1; cdr3_aa: CASSLGPDQFGTGELFF; cdr3_nt: TGCGCCAGCAGCCTAGGACCGGACCAGTTTGGCACCGGGGAGCTGTTTTTT
d_call: TRBD2; clone_size: once; j_call: TRBJ2-1; v_call: TRBV5-1; cdr3_aa: CASSKGLAGEVYNEQFF; cdr3_nt: TGCGCCAGCAGCAAAGGACTAGCGGGGGAGGTATACAATGAGCAGTTCTTC
d_call: TRBD1; clone_size: .; j_call: TRBJ2-1; v_call: TRBV6-5; cdr3_aa: CASSYNRGDGGEQFF; cdr3_nt: TGTGCCAGCAGTTACAACAGGGGTGACGGTGGTGAGCAGTTCTTC
d_call: .; clone_size: once; j_call: TRBJ1-5; v_call: TRBV28; cdr3_aa: CASSPGGAQPQHF; cdr3_nt: TGTGCCAGCAGCCCAGGAGGCGCTCAGCCCCAGCATTTT
d_call: .; clone_size: .; j_call: TRBJ1-4; v_call: TRBV29-1; cdr3_aa: CSVPMGRKLFF; cdr3_nt: TGCAGCGTTCCCATGGGTAGGAAACTGTTTTTT
d_call: .; clone_size: .; j_call: TRBJ2-3; v_call: TRBV9; cdr3_aa: CASSKLLLRELRTDTQYF; cdr3_nt: TGTGCCAGCAGCAAACTCCTCCTTCGGGAGTTGCGCACAGATACGCAGTATTTT
d_call: TRBD2; clone_size: .; j_call: TRBJ2-1; v_call: TRBV2; cdr3_aa: CASRIGTSGRPEQFF; cdr3_nt: TGTGCCAGCAGGATAGGGACTAGCGGGAGGCCGGAGCAGTTCTTC
d_call: .; clone_size: .; j_call: TRBJ2-1; v_call: TRBV23-1; cdr3_aa: CASSPQAGRRINEQFF; cdr3_nt: TGCGCCAGCAGTCCTCAGGCAGGGCGGAGGATCAATGAGCAGTTCTTC
d_call: .; clone_size: .; j_call: TRBJ2-7; v_call: TRBV7-2; cdr3_aa: CASIYRANPSYEQYF; cdr3_nt: TGTGCCAGCATCTATAGGGCAAACCCCTCCTACGAGCAGTACTTC
d_call: .; clone_size: .; j_call: TRBJ2-5; v_call: TRBV6-5; cdr3_aa: CASSRTGTIVTQYF; cdr3_nt: TGTGCCAGCAGTCGGACAGGGACTATTGTAACCCAGTACTTC
d_call: .; clone_size: .; j_call: TRBJ1-4; v_call: TRBV10-3; cdr3_aa: CAIASNKAGEKLFF; cdr3_nt: TGTGCCATCGCATCCAACAAGGCGGGCGAAAAACTGTTTTTT
d_call: .; clone_size: .; j_call: TRBJ1-5; v_call: TRBV30; cdr3_aa: CAWSRQSNQPQHF; cdr3_nt: TGTGCCTGGAGCCGACAAAGCAATCAGCCCCAGCATTTT
d_call: .; clone_size: once; j_call: TRBJ1-5; v_call: TRBV28; cdr3_aa: CASSLPGEAQPQHF; cdr3_nt: TGTGCCAGCAGTTTACCCGGGGAGGCTCAGCCCCAGCATTTT
d_call: TRBD1; clone_size: .; j_call: TRBJ1-2; v_call: TRBV28; cdr3_aa: CASSLFDRVGDGYTF; cdr3_nt: TGTGCCAGCAGTTTATTCGACAGGGTTGGAGATGGCTACACCTTC
d_call: .; clone_size: few; j_call: TRBJ2-7; v_call: TRBV21-1; cdr3_aa: CASSKPGQGIPYEQYF; cdr3_nt: TGTGCCAGCAGCAAACCGGGACAGGGGATCCCATACGAGCAGTACTTC
d_call: .; clone_size: .; j_call: TRBJ2-3; v_call: TRBV4-1; cdr3_aa: CASSGGGTSTDTQYF; cdr3_nt: TGCGCCAGCTCCGGGGGCGGAACTAGCACAGATACGCAGTATTTT
d_call: TRBD1; clone_size: .; j_call: TRBJ2-3; v_call: TRBV29-1; cdr3_aa: CSVVRLRDRAADTQYF; cdr3_nt: TGCAGCGTTGTGAGGTTGAGGGACAGGGCAGCAGATACGCAGTATTTT
d_call: .; clone_size: .; j_call: TRBJ1-2; v_call: TRBV5-6; cdr3_aa: CASSLSAGLANYGYTF; cdr3_nt: TGTGCCAGCAGCTTGTCGGCAGGATTAGCTAACTATGGCTACACCTTC